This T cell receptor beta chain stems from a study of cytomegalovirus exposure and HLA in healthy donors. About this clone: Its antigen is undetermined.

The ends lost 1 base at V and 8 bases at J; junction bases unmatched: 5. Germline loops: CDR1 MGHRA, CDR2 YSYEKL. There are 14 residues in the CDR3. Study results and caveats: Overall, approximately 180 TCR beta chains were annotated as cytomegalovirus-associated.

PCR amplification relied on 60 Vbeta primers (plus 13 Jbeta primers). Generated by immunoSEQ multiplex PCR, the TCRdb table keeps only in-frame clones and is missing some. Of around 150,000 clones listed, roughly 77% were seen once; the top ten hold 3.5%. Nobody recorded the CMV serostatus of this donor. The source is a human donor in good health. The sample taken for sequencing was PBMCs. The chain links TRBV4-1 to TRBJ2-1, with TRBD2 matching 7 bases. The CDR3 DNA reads TGCGCCAGCAGCCAAGGGAGCGGGGCGGATGAGCAGTTCTTC. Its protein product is CASSQGSGADEQFF.